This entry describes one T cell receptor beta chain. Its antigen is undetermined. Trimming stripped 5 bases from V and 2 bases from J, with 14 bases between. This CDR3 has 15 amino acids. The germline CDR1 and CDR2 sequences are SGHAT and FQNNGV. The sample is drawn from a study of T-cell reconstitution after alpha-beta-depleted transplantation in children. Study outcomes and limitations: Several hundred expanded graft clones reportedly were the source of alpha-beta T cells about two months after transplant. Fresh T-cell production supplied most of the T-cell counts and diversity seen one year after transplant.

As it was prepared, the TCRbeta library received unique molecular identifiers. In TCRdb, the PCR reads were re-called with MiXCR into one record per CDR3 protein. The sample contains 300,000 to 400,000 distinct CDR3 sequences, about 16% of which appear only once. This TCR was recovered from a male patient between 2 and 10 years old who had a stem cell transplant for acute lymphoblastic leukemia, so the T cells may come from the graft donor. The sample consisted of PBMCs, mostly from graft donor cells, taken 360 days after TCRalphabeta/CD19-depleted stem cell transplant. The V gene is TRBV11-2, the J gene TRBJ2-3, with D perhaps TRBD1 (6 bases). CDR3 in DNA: TGTGCCAGCAGCGCACACAGGGCCCCCACAGATACGCAGTATTTT. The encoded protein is CASSAHRAPTDTQYF.